Below are 24 T cell receptor beta chains sequenced from a single sample in a study of neurological immune-mediated disorders (dated by TCRdb to the late 2010s). Library prep was done by 5' RACE. Sequencing used an Illumina HiSeq 2500. TCRdb reanalyzed the raw reads on its own, using fastp at Q25 for trimming and MiXCR for clone calling, and kept in-frame beta chains. Identical CDR3 protein sequences are pooled into one entry, listed with their most common genes and DNA. The sample profile shows 15,000 to 25,000 distinct CDR3 sequences; around 7.6% of them were found once. The top ten constitute less than 20% of the sample. The specimen sequenced was CD8+ T cells from blood. All receptors come from a woman aged 30 to 39 with HTLV-1-associated myelopathy (HAM/TSP).

This clonotype was counted at least ten times. J is TRBJ2-2 and V is TRBV7-6; 9 nucleotides line up with TRBD1. CDR1 is SGHVS, CDR2 FNYEAQ, per germline. This CDR3 contains 16 residues. V shed 3 bases and J 6 bases; nucleotides not matched to a gene: 8. CDR3 sequence reads: CASSFRTGEGAGELFF. The CDR3 nucleotides are TGTGCCAGCAGCTTTCGGACAGGGGAAGGGGCCGGGGAGCTGTTTTTT.

This clonotype was observed at least ten times. This chain joins TRBV7-9 and TRBJ1-1, with a possible D match to TRBD1 (5 bases). The CDR3 length is 12 residues. V was shortened by 5 bases and J by 11 bases, with 15 bases between the two germline ends. Germline values: CDR1 SEHNR, CDR2 FQNEAQ (reference sequence). In DNA form, the CDR3 reads TGTGCCAGCAGCCCCTCAGGGTTCATGGCTTTCTTT. It is translated as CASSPSGFMAFF.

By sample share, this clonotype is medium-sized. The chain combines TRBV11-2 with TRBJ1-5; D unresolved. V was trimmed by 1 base and J by 4 bases, leaving 2 bases between them. The CDR3 has 12 residues. Looked up from germline, CDR1 is SGHAT and CDR2 is FQNNGV. The CDR3 loop reads CASSLGNQPQHF. The CDR3 region has the DNA TGTGCCAGCAGCTTAGGTAATCAGCCCCAGCATTTT.

The table lists this clonotype with many counts. The rearrangement links TRBV7-2 to TRBJ1-2; D uncertain. CDR3 length: 13 residues. V dropped 4 bases and J dropped 3 bases, with 9 bases sitting between them. Germline loops: CDR1 SGHTA, CDR2 FQGNSA. The CDR3, as DNA: TGTGCCAGCAGCTACGCCCTATACTATGGCTACACCTTC. Amino acids: CASSYALYYGYTF.

The sample holds many counts of this clonotype. The rearrangement joins TRBV6-6 to TRBJ1-1; no clear D gene. CDR3 length: 11 amino acids. Per the germline V gene, CDR1 is MNHNY and CDR2 is SVGAGI (reference sequence). Trimming took off 8 bases at V and 0 bases at J, with 4 bases between the two ends. CDR3 in amino acids: CASSMNTEAFF. For the CDR3, the DNA is TGTGCCAGCTCAATGAACACTGAAGCTTTCTTT.

This clonotype showed up many times. The V and J genes are TRBV3-1 and TRBJ1-4; no definite D call. V lost 0 bases to trimming and J lost 3 bases, with 14 bases between them. Looked up from germline, CDR1 is LGHDT and CDR2 is YNNKEL (reference sequence). The CDR3 loop spans 17 amino acids. CDR3 sequence: CASSQDSGERPNEKLFF. The CDR3 coding sequence is TGTGCCAGCAGCCAAGATAGCGGGGAACGGCCTAATGAAAAACTGTTTTTT. The entire variable domain, with the rest obtained from reference TRBV3-1 and TRBJ1-4, is as follows: DTAVSQTPKYLVTQMGNDKSIKCEQNLGHDTMYWYKQDSKKFLKIMFSYNNKELIINETVPNRFSPKSPDKAHLNLHINSLELGDSAVYFCASSQDSGERPNEKLFFGSGTQLSVL.

This clonotype occurred many times. This rearrangement joins TRBV27 to TRBJ1-1; D might be TRBD1 (6 bases). Trimming shortened V by 6 bases and J by 7 bases, and 24 bases separated the two germline ends. CDR3 size: 16 residues. CDR1 is MNHEY and CDR2 is SMNVEV in the germline V gene (reference sequence). The CDR3, as DNA: TGTGCCAGCAGGCCCCGGGGGCCGCCAACCGACGATGAAGCTTTCTTT. This translates into CASRPRGPPTDDEAFF.

This clonotype was counted at least ten times. The rearrangement uses TRBV20-1 and TRBJ2-1; TRBD2 matches at 8 bases. Germline values: CDR1 DFQATT, CDR2 SNEGSKA (reference sequence). The CDR3 contains 15 residues. V was pared by 1 base and J by 8 bases, with 10 bases of the junction left unmatched. CDR3 DNA sequence: TGCAGTGCTAGAGTAGGCACGGGGGGGTCCCATGAGCAGTTCTTC. It yields the protein CSARVGTGGSHEQFF.

This clonotype was recorded many times. This chain joins TRBV6-1 and TRBJ2-6; TRBD2 aligns across 7 bases. CDR3 length: 16 residues. The V gene's germline CDR1 is MNHNS and CDR2 SASEGT. Trimming took 10 bases from V and 3 from J; bases not matched to a gene: 12. The CDR3 region has the DNA TGTGCCACCTTGCGCGGGGGTTTGAGTGGGGCCAACGTCCTGACTTTC. Translating it yields CATLRGGLSGANVLTF.

About this clonotype: Being one base from a much bigger clone, this may be a read error. V gene TRBV6-5 combines with J gene TRBJ2-7; 9 bases fit TRBD1. The CDR3 runs to 17 residues. Germline V CDR1 and CDR2: MNHEY, SVGAGI. The CDR3 DNA is TGTGCCAGCAGTTACTCGAGGGACAGGGAGAACTCCTACGAGAAGTACTTC. Protein: CASSYSRDRENSYEKYF.

This clonotype is classed as medium-sized. The chain is built from TRBV6-5 and TRBJ2-3, with a tentative D call TRBD2 (6 bases). The length of the CDR3 is 14 residues. Germline V lookup: CDR1 MNHEY, CDR2 SVGAGI. V was shortened by 6 bases and J by 0 bases, with 10 bases between the two germline ends. The CDR3 region is CASRTGESTDTQYF. The CDR3 bases are TGTGCCAGCAGGACGGGGGAAAGCACAGATACGCAGTATTTT.

This clonotype was recorded many times. This chain connects TRBV14 to TRBJ1-1; 7 bases fit TRBD1. V was clipped by 0 bases and J by 6 bases; unmatched bases: 4. This CDR3 region has 14 residues. The V gene's germline CDR1 is SGHDN and CDR2 FVKESK. The DNA of the CDR3 is TGTGCCAGCAGCCAAGAGTTTAGGGGGCCTGAAGCTTTCTTT. Translated: CASSQEFRGPEAFF.

Ten or more counts support this clonotype. CDR3 region: CASSFGGGYEQYF. The CDR3 nucleotides read TGTGCCAGCAGCTTTGGAGGGGGCTACGAGCAGTACTTC. J is TRBJ2-7 and V is TRBV13; D possibly uses TRBD1 or TRBD2 (6 bases each). V lost 3 bases, J lost 3 bases, and 9 bases lay in between. The V gene's germline CDR1 is PRHDT and CDR2 FYEKMQ (reference sequence). The CDR3 has 13 amino acids. Using reference TRBV13 and TRBJ2-7 for the parts outside the CDR3, the full variable domain is AAGVIQSPRHLIKEKRETATLKCYPIPRHDTVYWYQQGPGQDPQFLISFYEKMQSDKGSIPDRFSAQQFSDYHSELNMSSLELGDSALYFCASSFGGGYEQYFGPGTRLTVT.

Many counts were recorded for this clonotype. The chain uses TRBV27 and TRBJ2-3; D is unclear. CDR3 length equals 17 residues. Trimming shortened V by 4 bases and J by 0 bases, and 17 bases separated the two germline ends. CDR1 is MNHEY, CDR2 SMNVEV, per germline (reference sequence). The CDR3 loop reads CASSSPSPTTSTDTQYF. The CDR3 DNA sequence: TGTGCCAGCAGTTCGCCATCCCCTACCACTAGCACAGATACGCAGTATTTT.

This clonotype was seen repeatedly, ten times or more. V is TRBV5-6 and J is TRBJ2-1; maybe TRBD1 (5 bases). V shed 2 bases and J shed 6 bases, with 15 bases lying between them. The CDR3 extends over 15 amino acids. Germline CDR1 and CDR2: SGHDT and YYEEEE. Here the CDR3 DNA reads TGTGCCAGCAGCTTCCGACAGCTTTGGGTCAATGAGCAGTTCTTC. Translation: CASSFRQLWVNEQFF.

The rearrangement uses TRBV10-3 and TRBJ2-3, with no clear D. In germline, CDR1 is ENHRY, CDR2 SYGVKD. Trimming stripped 11 bases from V and 0 bases from J, with 18 bases between. The CDR3 is 15 residues long. The CDR3 loop is CASNLDPLSTDTQYF. In DNA form, the CDR3 reads TGTGCCTCGAATCTAGACCCCCTTAGCACAGATACGCAGTATTTT.

This clonotype occurred many times. The chain has TRBV25-1 and TRBJ1-4; TRBD1 might be the D (5 bases). This CDR3 region has 14 residues. Looked up from germline, CDR1 is MGHDK and CDR2 is SYGVNS. Trimming shortened V by 6 bases and J by 7 bases, and 15 bases separated the two germline ends. The DNA for the CDR3 is TGTGCCAGCAGCGAGCCAGGGCTCATTGAAAAACTGTTTTTT. It codes for CASSEPGLIEKLFF.

There are many counts of this clonotype. The V call is TRBV4-1, the J call TRBJ2-7; D may be TRBD1 or TRBD2 (5 bases each). The CDR3 runs 14 residues. Germline CDR1 and CDR2: MGHRA and YSYEKL. With 3 bases removed from V and 3 bases from J, the gap between germline ends came to 12 bases. The CDR3 loop reads CASSQGHSGYEQYF. Written as DNA, the CDR3 is TGCGCCAGCAGCCAGGGGCACAGCGGCTACGAGCAGTACTTC.

This clonotype was found a few times. The chain has TRBV5-1 and TRBJ1-1; a weak D match, TRBD1 (6 bases). The germline V gene has CDR1 SGHRS and CDR2 YFSETQ. The length of the CDR3 is 14 residues. Trimming removed 0 bases from V and 13 bases from J, with 19 bases in between. The DNA of the CDR3 is TGCGCCAGCAGCTTGGAACAGGGACTCGAAGGGGGTTTCTTT. Its translation: CASSLEQGLEGGFF.

This clonotype came up many times. A junction boundary mismatches the germline segment, possibly from a read error. The rearrangement links TRBV29-1 to TRBJ2-1, with TRBD2 as a possible D gene (5 bases). In germline, CDR1 is SQVTM, CDR2 ANQGSEA. The CDR3 is 11 amino acids. The CDR3 here is CSVEDQWVGVF. The CDR3 DNA reads TGCAGCGTTGAAGATCAATGGGTCGGGGTCTTC.

This chain connects TRBV7-6 to TRBJ2-3, with 11 positions matching TRBD2. J was trimmed by 5 bases and V by 5 bases; bases with no gene match: 9. The CDR3 extends over 16 amino acids. Germline CDR1 and CDR2: SGHVS and FNYEAQ. The CDR3 DNA is TGTGCCAGCAGCCGACTGACTAGCGGGGTTGGAGATACGCAGTATTTT. It yields the protein CASSRLTSGVGDTQYF.

This clonotype was picked up many times. The rearrangement uses TRBV6-6 and TRBJ2-7; D uncertain. Per the germline V gene, CDR1 is MNHNY and CDR2 is SVGAGI (reference sequence). The CDR3 spans 11 residues. V lost 6 bases and J 7 bases, leaving 10 bases between the germline ends. This CDR3 is CASRLEREQYF. The CDR3 DNA is TGTGCCAGCAGGCTAGAACGAGAGCAGTACTTC.

This clonotype came up many times. The V call is TRBV6-5, the J call TRBJ2-7, with TRBD1 matching over 8 bases. The CDR3 extends over 13 amino acids. V lost 5 bases to trimming and J lost 3 bases; unmatched junction nucleotides: 3. The germline CDR1 and CDR2 sequences are MNHEY and SVGAGI. The CDR3 DNA follows: TGTGCCAGCAGTCAACAGGGGGGCTACGAGCAGTACTTC. The encoded protein is CASSQQGGYEQYF.

This clonotype was seen at least ten times. The genes are TRBV10-3 and TRBJ2-7, with 13 bases aligning to TRBD2. V lost 6 bases to trimming and J lost 3 bases; unmatched junction nucleotides: 2. The CDR3 sequence is 14 residues long. Looked up from germline, CDR1 is ENHRY and CDR2 is SYGVKD. CDR3 sequence reads: CAIRTSGGYYEQYF. The DNA for the CDR3 is TGTGCCATCAGGACTAGCGGGGGGTACTACGAGCAGTACTTC.